This section outlines one T cell receptor (beta chain) sequence together with its context. Its antigen is still unknown. Trimming left V 2 bases short and J 0 bases short, with 18 bases between. The CDR3 contains 18 residues. Germline-derived CDR1 and CDR2 are SGHRS and YFSETQ. This sample stems from a study of cytomegalovirus exposure and HLA in healthy donors. The donors were part of the validation cohort of 120 subjects. That cohort was separate from the first cohort, which comprised 670 or so subjects. Assay: immunoSEQ multiplex PCR; the TCRdb copy retains only in-frame clones and omits some. The sample has 85,000 to 90,000 clones, approximately 96% seen once. Study-level results: Whilst most TCR sequences proved rare, a subset of public TCRs occurred across many donors.

Sequenced input: PBMCs. The rearrangement joins TRBV5-1 to TRBJ1-3; D gene uncertain. The TCR was taken from a man aged 18 to 30 in good health and CMV-seronegative. CDR3 region: CASSLFLEPGSSGNTIYF. The CDR3 DNA follows: TGCGCCAGCAGCTTATTTCTGGAGCCGGGAAGCTCTGGAAACACCATATATTTT.